The 31 T cell receptor beta chains below come from one sample, sequenced in a study of CD8 T cells in ankylosing spondylitis. TCRdb re-derived calls from the 5' RACE reads in MiXCR, one entry per CDR3 protein. In the table there are 380,000 or so distinct CDR3 sequences, approximately 22% of which are singletons. Material for sequencing was blood, either unsorted or a sorted T cell fraction (not recorded which). The receptors were gathered from a male donor with ankylosing spondylitis or in good health (not recorded which).

This clonotype was recorded at least ten times. The genes are TRBV11-2 and TRBJ1-5, with no clear D. The V gene lost 0 bases and the J gene lost 0 bases, with 6 bases spanning the gap. The CDR3 covers 15 residues. Germline lookup yields CDR1 SGHAT and CDR2 FQNNGV. The CDR3 DNA is TGTGCCAGCAGCTTAGAGGGGAATAGCAATCAGCCCCAGCATTTT. Amino acid sequence: CASSLEGNSNQPQHF.

This clonotype was detected a few times. The chain recombines TRBV29-1 with TRBJ1-2; TRBD1 is a possible D gene (6 bases). CDR3 length: 13 residues. Germline V gives CDR1 SQVTM, CDR2 ANQGSEA. Trimming shortened V by 6 bases and J by 2 bases, and 13 bases separated the two germline ends. This CDR3 reads CSVRDIENYGYTF. CDR3 nucleotide sequence: TGCAGCGTCCGGGACATAGAGAACTATGGCTACACCTTC.

The chain joins TRBV27 to TRBJ2-1; TRBD2 matches at 11 bases. Germline V CDR1 and CDR2: MNHEY, SMNVEV (reference sequence). This CDR3 has 15 residues. The V gene end was trimmed by 6 bases and the J gene end by 7 bases; junction bases not matched to a gene: 8. The CDR3 spells CASRYSGGASNEQFF. The CDR3 DNA reads as TGTGCCAGCAGGTATAGCGGGGGGGCTTCAAATGAGCAGTTCTTC.

The chain couples TRBV30 to TRBJ2-3, with D unclear. The germline gives CDR1 GTSNPN, CDR2 SVGIG (reference sequence). V lost 3 bases and J lost 11, with 15 bases in between. The CDR3 is 12 residues long. Here the CDR3 reads CAWRGYTDEQYF. The CDR3 bases are TGTGCCTGGAGGGGCTACACGGACGAGCAGTATTTT.

The chain joins TRBV29-1 to TRBJ1-1; TRBD1 agrees at 8 bases. The length of the CDR3 is 14 residues. Germline assignment: CDR1 SQVTM and CDR2 ANQGSEA. V lost 4 bases to trimming and J lost 4 bases; unmatched junction nucleotides: 8. Written as DNA, the CDR3 is TGCAGCGTTGCAACACAGGGGGTAGGCACTGAAGCTTTCTTT. As protein: CSVATQGVGTEAFF.

The table lists this clonotype with many counts. The chain couples TRBV12-3 or TRBV12-4 to TRBJ2-3; D assignment may be TRBD1 or TRBD2 (6 bases each). V lost 6 bases to trimming and J lost 0 bases, with 16 bases between them. This CDR3 has 16 amino acids. The CDR3 region is CASSRIRGGSTDTQYF. In DNA form, the CDR3 reads TGTGCCAGCAGCCGCATTCGAGGGGGGAGCACAGATACGCAGTATTTT.

The rearrangement joins TRBV9 to TRBJ2-3; 7 bases are shared with TRBD1. Germline V CDR1 and CDR2: SGDLS, YYNGEE. Germline trimming cut 1 base from V and 2 bases from J; bases unmatched to any gene: 1. The CDR3 has 14 residues. CDR3 in amino acids: CASSVTGVTDTQYF. The DNA for the CDR3 is TGTGCCAGCAGCGTAACAGGGGTCACAGATACGCAGTATTTT.

This chain connects TRBV7-9 to TRBJ2-1, with D perhaps matching TRBD2 (6 bases). Looked up from germline, CDR1 is SEHNR and CDR2 is FQNEAQ (reference sequence). CDR3 length: 16 residues. V was shortened by 1 base and J by 0 bases, with 10 bases between the two germline ends. CDR3 loop: CASSLGGRSSYNEQFF. As DNA, the CDR3 is TGTGCCAGCAGCTTAGGAGGGAGGAGCTCCTACAATGAGCAGTTCTTC.

This clonotype turned up a few times. The genes are TRBV3-1 and TRBJ2-1; no clear D. Trimming removed 0 bases at V and 4 bases at J, with 7 bases between. Looked up from germline, CDR1 is LGHDT and CDR2 is YNNKEL (reference sequence). This CDR3 spans 14 amino acids. This chain's CDR3 is CASSQEVNYNEQFF. DNA for the CDR3: TGTGCCAGCAGCCAAGAAGTAAATTACAATGAGCAGTTCTTC.

This chain uses TRBV6-1 with TRBJ2-2; TRBD1 matches 8 bases. This CDR3 comprises 17 residues. Germline CDR1 reads MNHNS; CDR2 reads SASEGT. Unmatched junction bases numbered 11, after V lost 1 base and J lost 7 bases. Written as DNA, the CDR3 is TGTGCCAGCAGTGAAGGGGTGGACAGGGCTTGGAGCGGGGAGCTGTTTTTT. Encoded protein: CASSEGVDRAWSGELFF.

The sample holds a few counts of this clonotype. The chain links TRBV28 to TRBJ2-1, with 12 bases lining up with TRBD2. The CDR3 is made up of 17 amino acids. Trimming removed 6 bases from V and 9 bases from J; junction bases left unmatched: 15. Germline CDR1 MDHEN, CDR2 SYDVKM. CDR3 in amino acids: CASSLRASGGALGEQFF. The CDR3 bases are TGTGCCAGCAGCCTACGGGCTAGCGGGGGGGCGTTAGGTGAGCAGTTCTTC.

This chain connects TRBV12-3 or TRBV12-4 to TRBJ2-4, with D perhaps matching TRBD2 (5 bases). Trimming pared 3 bases from V and 4 bases from J, leaving 13 bases between. There are 15 residues in the CDR3. CDR3 region: CASSFEGGAKNIQYF. Written as DNA, the CDR3 is TGTGCCAGCAGTTTTGAGGGCGGCGCAAAAAACATTCAGTACTTC.

The rearrangement links TRBV5-5 to TRBJ2-1; D possibly corresponds to TRBD2 (5 bases). The CDR3 is 12 residues long. Germline CDR1 is SGHKS and CDR2 is YYEKEE (reference sequence). V shed 4 bases and J shed 8 bases, with 10 bases lying between them. The CDR3 DNA follows: TGTGCCAGCAGCCTCCTAGCCCATGAGCAGTTCTTC. This gives the protein CASSLLAHEQFF.

This rearrangement joins TRBV20-1 to TRBJ2-7, with D possibly being TRBD1 or TRBD2 (5 bases each). Germline V gene lookup returns CDR1 DFQATT and CDR2 SNEGSKA (reference sequence). This CDR3 comprises 13 residues. V lost 3 bases to trimming and J lost 0 bases, with 9 bases between them. Here the CDR3 reads CSASWDLSYEQYF. The CDR3 coding sequence is TGCAGTGCTAGTTGGGACCTCTCCTACGAGCAGTACTTC.

The rearrangement uses TRBV9 and TRBJ2-3; no clear D gene. The CDR3 sequence is 11 residues long. Deletions cut 0 bases from V and 6 bases from J, with 2 bases between. CDR1 is SGDLS and CDR2 is YYNGEE in the germline V gene. The CDR3, as DNA: TGTGCCAGCAGCGTAGATGATACGCAGTATTTT. Its translation is CASSVDDTQYF. Complete variable domain (other parts from reference TRBV9 and TRBJ2-3): DSGVTQTPKHLITATGQRVTLRCSPRSGDLSVYWYQQSLDQGLQFLIQYYNGEERAKGNILERFSAQQFPDLHSELNLSSLELGDSALYFCASSVDDTQYFGPGTRLTVL.

The genes are TRBV7-9 and TRBJ2-5; the D is unclear. Germline V gives CDR1 SEHNR, CDR2 FQNEAQ (reference sequence). Deletions cut 5 bases from V and 5 bases from J, with 9 bases between. This CDR3 has 12 residues. The CDR3 protein is CASSPETETQYF. In DNA form, the CDR3 reads TGTGCCAGCAGCCCGGAAACGGAGACCCAGTACTTC.

V usage is TRBV7-9 and J usage is TRBJ1-1, with D uncertain. The CDR3 covers 15 residues. Germline CDR1 and CDR2: SEHNR and FQNEAQ (reference sequence). Trimming took off 1 base at V and 6 bases at J, with 15 bases between the two ends. The CDR3 here is CASSLVIGFLAEAFF. For the CDR3, the DNA is TGTGCCAGCAGCTTAGTGATAGGGTTTCTCGCTGAAGCTTTCTTT.

A few counts support this clonotype. This rearrangement joins TRBV6-1 to TRBJ2-3; 13 positions agree with TRBD2. V dropped 8 bases and J dropped 6; count of bases not matched to a gene: 2. The V gene's germline CDR1 is MNHNS and CDR2 SASEGT. The CDR3 contains 13 residues. The CDR3 protein is CASGLAGVDTQYF. The CDR3 DNA reads as TGTGCCAGCGGACTAGCGGGGGTGGATACGCAGTATTTT.

Only a few counts were recorded for this clonotype. This CDR3 is CASSQGEGAADTQYF. As DNA, the CDR3 is TGCGCCAGCAGCCAAGGAGAGGGGGCGGCAGATACGCAGTATTTT. V is TRBV4-1 and J is TRBJ2-3; 7 bases agree with TRBD1. This CDR3 is 15 amino acids long. With 1 base clipped from V and 4 bases from J, the junction kept 5 bases outside the gene matches. Germline-derived CDR1 and CDR2 are MGHRA and YSYEKL.

The chain combines TRBV15 with TRBJ2-6, with D uncertain. CDR1 LNHNV and CDR2 YYDKDF come from the germline V gene (reference sequence). The CDR3 is 14 residues long. Trimming shortened V by 3 bases and J by 0 bases, and 3 bases separated the two germline ends. The CDR3 protein is CATSRGSGANVLTF. Here the CDR3 DNA reads TGTGCCACCAGCAGGGGCTCTGGGGCCAACGTCCTGACTTTC.

The chain combines TRBV6-2 or TRBV6-3 with TRBJ2-5, with D possibly being TRBD1 or TRBD2 (5 bases each). This CDR3 comprises 15 residues. CDR1 is MNHEY and CDR2 is SVGEGT in the germline V gene. V was trimmed by 7 bases and J by 2 bases, leaving 17 bases between them. The CDR3 region has the DNA TGTGCCAGCATCAGGACACGGGAAAGACAAGAGACCCAGTACTTC. Translation: CASIRTRERQETQYF.

This clonotype occurred a few times. The rearrangement joins TRBV10-3 to TRBJ2-7; no clear D. CDR1 and CDR2 from the germline V gene are ENHRY and SYGVKD. Trimming cost V 2 bases and J 9 bases, with 11 bases left between them. The CDR3 has 12 amino acids. Written as DNA, the CDR3 is TGTGCCATCAGTGAGCCGACCAAGTCGCAGTACTTC. Its translation: CAISEPTKSQYF.

The sample holds a few counts of this clonotype. The chain recombines TRBV5-8 with TRBJ2-7, with D maybe TRBD2 (5 bases). The V gene lost 4 bases and the J gene lost 5 bases, with 16 bases spanning the gap. Germline CDR1 and CDR2: SGHTS and YDEGEE. This CDR3 has 14 amino acids. This chain's CDR3 is CASSLNGMRNEQYF. The DNA of the CDR3 is TGTGCCAGCAGCCTAAACGGGATGAGGAACGAGCAGTACTTC.

This clonotype was seen a handful of times. The chain has TRBV12-3 or TRBV12-4 and TRBJ1-5; the match to TRBD1 covers 7 bases. J gave up 4 bases and V 5 bases, and 5 bases lay outside the gene matches. CDR3 length equals 14 residues. CDR3 nucleotide sequence: TGTGCCAGCAGTCAGACAGGGACGAATCAGCCCCAGCATTTT. It yields the protein CASSQTGTNQPQHF.

This clonotype turned up a few times. The chain links TRBV12-3 or TRBV12-4 to TRBJ2-1; no firm D call. V was cut by 1 base and J by 9 bases, with 13 bases left in between. The length of the CDR3 is 14 residues. The CDR3 DNA sequence: TGTGCCAGCAGTTTAGAGTTGACATCTGGTGAGCAGTTCTTC. Its protein is CASSLELTSGEQFF.

CDR3 in amino acids: CASSESGTDNQPQHF. The CDR3 DNA reads TGTGCCAGCAGTGAGTCCGGGACAGACAATCAGCCCCAGCATTTT. The chain has TRBV27 and TRBJ1-5; 7 bases agree with TRBD1. CDR1 is MNHEY and CDR2 is SMNVEV in the germline V gene (reference sequence). J was trimmed by 3 bases and V by 5 bases; bases with no gene match: 7. The CDR3 is made up of 15 amino acids.

CDR3 sequence reads: CSARVRGGIGDEQYF. Written as DNA, the CDR3 is TGCAGTGCTAGAGTCCGGGGGGGGATTGGGGACGAGCAGTACTTC. The V gene is TRBV20-1, the J gene TRBJ2-7; 8 nucleotides agree with TRBD2. The germline V gene encodes CDR1 DFQATT and CDR2 SNEGSKA (reference sequence). The CDR3 spans 15 residues. The trim removed 1 base at V and 5 bases at J, leaving 10 bases unmatched.

This clonotype appeared a few times. The chain is built from TRBV11-2 and TRBJ2-7, with 11 bases aligning to TRBD1. Germline V gives CDR1 SGHAT, CDR2 FQNNGV. The junction had 5 bases not matched to a gene; V was cut back by 1 base and J by 3 bases. This CDR3 is 16 amino acids long. The CDR3 DNA follows: TGTGCCAGCAGCTTAGTTGGGACAGGGGGTCGCTACGAGCAGTACTTC. This translates into CASSLVGTGGRYEQYF. Variable domain in full (rest from reference TRBV11-2 and TRBJ2-7): EAGVAQSPRYKIIEKRQSVAFWCNPISGHATLYWYQQILGQGPKLLIQFQNNGVVDDSQLPKDRFSAERLKGVDSTLKIQPAKLEDSAVYLCASSLVGTGGRYEQYFGPGTRLTVT.

A few counts support this clonotype. The chain carries TRBV7-9 and TRBJ2-5; 7 nucleotides match TRBD1. V shed 5 bases and J 1 base; nucleotides not matched to a gene: 7. The CDR3 runs to 15 residues. Germline CDR1 reads SEHNR; CDR2 reads FQNEAQ (reference sequence). The CDR3 region is CASSPRTGAQETQYF. In DNA, the CDR3 is TGTGCCAGCAGCCCAAGGACAGGCGCCCAAGAGACCCAGTACTTC.

This clonotype came up a few times. This chain connects TRBV20-1 to TRBJ1-6, with 8 nucleotides matching TRBD1. Germline CDR1 is DFQATT and CDR2 is SNEGSKA (reference sequence). The CDR3 is 13 residues long. Trimming at V came to 5 bases and at J to 6 bases, leaving 3 bases not matched to a gene. The CDR3: CSAGQGGNSPLHF. In DNA, the CDR3 is TGCAGTGCTGGACAGGGCGGTAATTCACCCCTCCACTTT.

This clonotype has only a few counts. The rearrangement joins TRBV20-1 to TRBJ2-1; no definite D call. Trimming pared 3 bases from V and 7 bases from J, leaving 28 bases between. The CDR3 is made up of 18 amino acids. The germline V gene encodes CDR1 DFQATT and CDR2 SNEGSKA (reference sequence). The CDR3 DNA follows: TGCAGTGCTAGTGGTCTCCCGCCCCGGGCTGTATCTGGGAATGAGCAGTTCTTC. Its translation: CSASGLPPRAVSGNEQFF.